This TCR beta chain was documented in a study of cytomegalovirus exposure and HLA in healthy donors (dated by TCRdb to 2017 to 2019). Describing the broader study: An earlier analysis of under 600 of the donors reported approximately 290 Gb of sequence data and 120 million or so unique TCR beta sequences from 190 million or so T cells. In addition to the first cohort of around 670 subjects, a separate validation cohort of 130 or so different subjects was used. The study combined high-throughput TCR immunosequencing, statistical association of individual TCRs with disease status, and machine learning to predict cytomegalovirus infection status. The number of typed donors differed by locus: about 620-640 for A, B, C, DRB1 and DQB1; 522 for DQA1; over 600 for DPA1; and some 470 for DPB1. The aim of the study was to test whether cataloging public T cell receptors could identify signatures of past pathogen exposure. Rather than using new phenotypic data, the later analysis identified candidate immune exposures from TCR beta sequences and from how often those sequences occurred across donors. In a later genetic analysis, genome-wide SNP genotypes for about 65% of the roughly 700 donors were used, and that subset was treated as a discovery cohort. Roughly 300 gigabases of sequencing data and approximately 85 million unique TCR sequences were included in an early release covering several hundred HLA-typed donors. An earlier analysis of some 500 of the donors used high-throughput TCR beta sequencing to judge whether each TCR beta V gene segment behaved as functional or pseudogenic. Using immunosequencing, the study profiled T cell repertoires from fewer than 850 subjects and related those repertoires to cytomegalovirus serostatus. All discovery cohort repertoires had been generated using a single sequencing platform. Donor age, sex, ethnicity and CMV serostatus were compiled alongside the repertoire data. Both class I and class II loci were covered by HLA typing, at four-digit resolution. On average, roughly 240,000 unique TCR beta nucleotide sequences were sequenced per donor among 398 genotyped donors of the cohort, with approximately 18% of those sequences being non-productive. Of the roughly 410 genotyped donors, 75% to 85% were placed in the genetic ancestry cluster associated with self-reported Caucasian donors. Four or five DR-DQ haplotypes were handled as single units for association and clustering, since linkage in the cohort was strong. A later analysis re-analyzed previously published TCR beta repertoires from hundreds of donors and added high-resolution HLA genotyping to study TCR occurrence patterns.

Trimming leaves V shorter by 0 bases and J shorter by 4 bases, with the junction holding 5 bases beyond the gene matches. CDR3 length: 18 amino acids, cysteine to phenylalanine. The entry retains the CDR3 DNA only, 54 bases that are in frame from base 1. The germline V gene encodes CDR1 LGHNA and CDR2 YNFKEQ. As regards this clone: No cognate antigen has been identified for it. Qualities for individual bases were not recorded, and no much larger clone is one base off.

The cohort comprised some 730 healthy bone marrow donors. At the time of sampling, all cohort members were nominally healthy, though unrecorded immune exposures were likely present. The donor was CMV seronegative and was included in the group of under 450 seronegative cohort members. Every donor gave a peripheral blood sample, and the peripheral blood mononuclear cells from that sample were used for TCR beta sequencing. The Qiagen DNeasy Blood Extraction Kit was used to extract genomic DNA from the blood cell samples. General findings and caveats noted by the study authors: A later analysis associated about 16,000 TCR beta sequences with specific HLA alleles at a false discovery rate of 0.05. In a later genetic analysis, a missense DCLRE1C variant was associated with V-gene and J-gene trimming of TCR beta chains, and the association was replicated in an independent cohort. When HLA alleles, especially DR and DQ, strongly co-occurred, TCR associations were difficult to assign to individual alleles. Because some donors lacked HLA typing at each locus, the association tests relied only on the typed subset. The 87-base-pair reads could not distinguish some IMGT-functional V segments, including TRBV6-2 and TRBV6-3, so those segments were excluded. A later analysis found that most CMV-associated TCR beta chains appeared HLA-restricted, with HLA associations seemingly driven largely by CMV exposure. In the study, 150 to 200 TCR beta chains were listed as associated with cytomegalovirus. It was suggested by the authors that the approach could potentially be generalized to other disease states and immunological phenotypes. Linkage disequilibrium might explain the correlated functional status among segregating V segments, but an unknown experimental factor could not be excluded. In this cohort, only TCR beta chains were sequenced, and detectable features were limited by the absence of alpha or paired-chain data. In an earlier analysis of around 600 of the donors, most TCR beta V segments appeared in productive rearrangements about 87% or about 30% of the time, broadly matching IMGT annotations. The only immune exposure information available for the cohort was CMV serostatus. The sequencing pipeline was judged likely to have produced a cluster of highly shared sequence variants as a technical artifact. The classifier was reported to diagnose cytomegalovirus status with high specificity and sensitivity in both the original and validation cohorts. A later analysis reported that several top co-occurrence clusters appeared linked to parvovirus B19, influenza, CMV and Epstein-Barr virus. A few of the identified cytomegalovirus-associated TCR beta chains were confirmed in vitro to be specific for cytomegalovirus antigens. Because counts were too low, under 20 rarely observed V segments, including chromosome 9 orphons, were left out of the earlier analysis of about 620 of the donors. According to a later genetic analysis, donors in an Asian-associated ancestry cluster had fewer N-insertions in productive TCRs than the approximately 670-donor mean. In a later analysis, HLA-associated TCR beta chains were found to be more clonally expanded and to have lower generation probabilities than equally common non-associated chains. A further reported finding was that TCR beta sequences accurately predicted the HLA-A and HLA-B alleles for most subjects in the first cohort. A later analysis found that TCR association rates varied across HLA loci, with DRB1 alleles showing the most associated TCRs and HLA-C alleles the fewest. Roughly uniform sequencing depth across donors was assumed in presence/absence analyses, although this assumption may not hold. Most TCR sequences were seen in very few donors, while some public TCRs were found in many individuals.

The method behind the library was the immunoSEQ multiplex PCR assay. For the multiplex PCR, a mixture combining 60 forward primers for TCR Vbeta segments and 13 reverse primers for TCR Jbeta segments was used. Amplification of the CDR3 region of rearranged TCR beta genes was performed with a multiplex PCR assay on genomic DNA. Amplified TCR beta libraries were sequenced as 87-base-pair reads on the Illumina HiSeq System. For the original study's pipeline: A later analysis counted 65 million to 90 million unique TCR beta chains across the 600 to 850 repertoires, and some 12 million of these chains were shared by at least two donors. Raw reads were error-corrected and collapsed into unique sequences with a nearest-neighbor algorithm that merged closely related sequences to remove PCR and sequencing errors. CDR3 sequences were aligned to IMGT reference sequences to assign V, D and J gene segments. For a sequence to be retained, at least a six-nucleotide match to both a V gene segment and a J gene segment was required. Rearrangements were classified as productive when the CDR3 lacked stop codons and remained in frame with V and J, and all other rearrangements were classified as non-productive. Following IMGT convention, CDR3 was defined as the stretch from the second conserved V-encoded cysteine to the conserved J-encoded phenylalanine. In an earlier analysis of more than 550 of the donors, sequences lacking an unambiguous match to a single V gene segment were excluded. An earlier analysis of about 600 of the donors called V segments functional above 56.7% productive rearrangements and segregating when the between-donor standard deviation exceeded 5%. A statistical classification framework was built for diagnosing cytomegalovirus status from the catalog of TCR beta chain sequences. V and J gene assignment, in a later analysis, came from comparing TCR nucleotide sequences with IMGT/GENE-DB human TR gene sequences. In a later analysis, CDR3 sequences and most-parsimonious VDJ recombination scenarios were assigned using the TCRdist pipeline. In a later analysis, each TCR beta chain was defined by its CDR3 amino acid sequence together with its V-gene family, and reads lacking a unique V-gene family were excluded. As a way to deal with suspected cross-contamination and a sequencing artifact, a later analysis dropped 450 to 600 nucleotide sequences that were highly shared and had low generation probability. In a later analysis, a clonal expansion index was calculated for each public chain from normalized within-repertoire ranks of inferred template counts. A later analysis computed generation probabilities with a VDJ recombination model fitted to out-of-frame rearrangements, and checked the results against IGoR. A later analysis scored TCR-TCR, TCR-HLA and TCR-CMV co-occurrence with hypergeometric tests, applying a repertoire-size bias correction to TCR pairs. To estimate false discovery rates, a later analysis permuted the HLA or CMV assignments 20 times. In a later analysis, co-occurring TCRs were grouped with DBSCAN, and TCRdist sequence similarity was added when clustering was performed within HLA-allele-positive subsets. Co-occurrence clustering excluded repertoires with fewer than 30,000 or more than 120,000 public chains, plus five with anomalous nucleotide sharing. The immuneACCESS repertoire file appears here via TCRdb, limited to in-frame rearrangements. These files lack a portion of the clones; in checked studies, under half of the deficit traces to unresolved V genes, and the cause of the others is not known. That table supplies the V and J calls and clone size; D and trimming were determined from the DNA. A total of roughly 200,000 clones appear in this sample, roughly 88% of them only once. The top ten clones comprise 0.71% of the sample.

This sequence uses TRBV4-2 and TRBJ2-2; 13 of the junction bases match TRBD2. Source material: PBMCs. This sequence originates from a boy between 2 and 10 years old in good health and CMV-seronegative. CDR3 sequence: CASSQEGGLAGRTGELFF. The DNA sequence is TGTGCCAGCAGCCAAGAAGGGGGACTAGCGGGGCGCACCGGGGAGCTGTTTTTT.